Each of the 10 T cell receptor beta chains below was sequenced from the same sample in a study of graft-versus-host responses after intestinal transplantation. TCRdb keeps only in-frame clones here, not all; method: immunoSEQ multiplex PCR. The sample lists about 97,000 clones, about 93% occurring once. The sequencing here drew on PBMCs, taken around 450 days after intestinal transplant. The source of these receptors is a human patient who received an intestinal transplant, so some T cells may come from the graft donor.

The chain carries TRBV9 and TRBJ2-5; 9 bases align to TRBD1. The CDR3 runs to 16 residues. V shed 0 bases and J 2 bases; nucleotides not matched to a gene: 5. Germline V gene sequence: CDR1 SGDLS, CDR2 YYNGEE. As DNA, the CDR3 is TGTGCCAGCAGCGTAGCTACAGGGGGCGGTCAAGAGACCCAGTACTTC. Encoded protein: CASSVATGGGQETQYF. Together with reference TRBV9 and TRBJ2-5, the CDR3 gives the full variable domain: DSGVTQTPKHLITATGQRVTLRCSPRSGDLSVYWYQQSLDQGLQFLIQYYNGEERAKGNILERFSAQQFPDLHSELNLSSLELGDSALYFCASSVATGGGQETQYFGPGTRLLVL.

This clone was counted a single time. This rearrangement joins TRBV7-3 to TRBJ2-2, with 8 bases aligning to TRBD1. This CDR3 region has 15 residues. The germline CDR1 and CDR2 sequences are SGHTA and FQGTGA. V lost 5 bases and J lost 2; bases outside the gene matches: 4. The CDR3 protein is CASSHGQGNTGELFF. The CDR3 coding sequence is TGTGCCAGCAGCCACGGACAGGGCAACACCGGGGAGCTGTTTTTT.

The CDR3 here is CASSPRLAGGSLSYNEQFF. DNA for the CDR3: TGTGCCAGCTCACCACGACTAGCGGGGGGGTCCCTCTCCTACAATGAGCAGTTCTTC. The chain joins TRBV18 to TRBJ2-1; TRBD2 matches at 14 bases. J was trimmed by 0 bases and V by 1 base; bases with no gene match: 5. The CDR3 extends over 19 amino acids. The germline gives CDR1 KGHSH, CDR2 LQKENI.

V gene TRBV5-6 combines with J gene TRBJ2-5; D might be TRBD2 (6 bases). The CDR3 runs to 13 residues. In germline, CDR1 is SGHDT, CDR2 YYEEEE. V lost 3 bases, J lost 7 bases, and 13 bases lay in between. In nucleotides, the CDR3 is TGTGCCAGCAGCTGGGGGACCGGGGGGACCCAGTACTTC. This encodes CASSWGTGGTQYF.

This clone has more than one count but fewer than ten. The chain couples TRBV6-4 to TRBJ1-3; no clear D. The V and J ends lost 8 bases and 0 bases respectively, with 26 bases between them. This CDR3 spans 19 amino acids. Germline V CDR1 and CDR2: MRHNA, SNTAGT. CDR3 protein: CASRRALKNPESSGNTIYF. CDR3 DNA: TGTGCCAGCCGTCGCGCCCTTAAGAACCCCGAGAGCTCTGGAAACACCATATATTTT.

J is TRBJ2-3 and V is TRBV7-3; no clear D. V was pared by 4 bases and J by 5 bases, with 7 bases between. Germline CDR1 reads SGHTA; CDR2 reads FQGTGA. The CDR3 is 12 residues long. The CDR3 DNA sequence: TGTGCCAGCAGCTCCCTCGGAGATACGCAGTATTTT. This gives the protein CASSSLGDTQYF. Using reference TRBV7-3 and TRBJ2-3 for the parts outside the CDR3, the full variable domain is GAGVSQTPSNKVTEKGKYVELRCDPISGHTALYWYRQSLGQGPEFLIYFQGTGAADDSGLPNDRFFAVRPEGSVSTLKIQRTERGDSAVYLCASSSLGDTQYFGPGTRLTVL.

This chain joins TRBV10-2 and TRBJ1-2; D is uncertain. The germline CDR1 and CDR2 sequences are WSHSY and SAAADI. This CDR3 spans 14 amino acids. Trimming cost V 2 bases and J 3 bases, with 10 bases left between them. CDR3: CASSERREDYGYTF. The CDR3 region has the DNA TGCGCCAGCAGTGAGAGGCGGGAGGACTATGGCTACACCTTC.

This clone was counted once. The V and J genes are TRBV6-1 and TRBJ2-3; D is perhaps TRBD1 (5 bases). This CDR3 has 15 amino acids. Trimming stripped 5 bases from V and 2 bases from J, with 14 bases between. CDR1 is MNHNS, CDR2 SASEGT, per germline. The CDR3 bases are TGTGCCAGCAGTAGGACACCCTCAGTCACAGATACGCAGTATTTT. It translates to CASSRTPSVTDTQYF.

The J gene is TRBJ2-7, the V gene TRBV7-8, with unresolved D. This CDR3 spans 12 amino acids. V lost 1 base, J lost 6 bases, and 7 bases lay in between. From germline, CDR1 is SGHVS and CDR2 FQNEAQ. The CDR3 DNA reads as TGTGCCAGCAGCTTAGGTAGTACCGAGCAGTACTTC. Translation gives CASSLGSTEQYF. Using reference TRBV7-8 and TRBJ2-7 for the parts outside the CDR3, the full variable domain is GAGVSQSPRYKVAKRGQDVALRCDPISGHVSLFWYQQALGQGPEFLTYFQNEAQLDKSGLPSDRFFAERPEGSVSTLKIQRTQQEDSAVYLCASSLGSTEQYFGPGTRLTVT.

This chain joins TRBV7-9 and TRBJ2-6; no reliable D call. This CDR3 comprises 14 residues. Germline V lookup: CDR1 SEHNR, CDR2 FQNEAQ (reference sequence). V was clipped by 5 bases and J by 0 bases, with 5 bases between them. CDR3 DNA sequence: TGTGCCAGCAGCGCAGCCTCTGGGGCCAACGTCCTGACTTTC. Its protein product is CASSAASGANVLTF.